The 2 T cell receptor beta chains presented below share a single source sample, sequenced in a study of shared clonotypes between healthy human individuals (dated by TCRdb to 2020 to 2022). The library was prepared using the immunoSEQ multiplex PCR assay. TCRdb provides this immuneACCESS table in a form limited to in-frame rearrangements. Some clones are lacking; in checked studies, under half of them reflect an unresolved V gene, and why the rest are absent is not known. The sample table shows 800,000 to 1,200,000 clones, and approximately 80% are seen once. The top ten constitute 0.5% to 0.6% of the sample. Sequencing used memory CD4+ T cells from PBMCs. What this sample's cell subset or site label stands for: CD45RA-negative fraction. The receptors come from a young man in good health. Some clones in this sample may be carry-over from other donors' samples.

The chain links TRBV7-3 to TRBJ2-3, with D perhaps TRBD1 or TRBD2 (5 bases each). CDR1 is SGHTA and CDR2 is FQGTGA in the germline V gene. The ends were cut back, 4 bases at V and 5 bases at J, with 13 bases in the middle. The CDR3 sequence is 14 residues long. CDR3 nucleotide sequence: TGTGCCAGCAGCTGGGGACCCGCCGGAGATACGCAGTATTTT. This encodes CASSWGPAGDTQYF.

The CDR3 bases are TGTGCCAGCAGCCTTGAAGCGGGAACAATCTACAATGAGCAGTTCTTC. Its protein product is CASSLEAGTIYNEQFF. This rearrangement joins TRBV9 to TRBJ2-1; TRBD2 matches 7 bases. This CDR3 has 16 amino acids. Trimming removed 4 bases from V and 3 bases from J; junction bases left unmatched: 10. Germline V lookup: CDR1 SGDLS, CDR2 YYNGEE.